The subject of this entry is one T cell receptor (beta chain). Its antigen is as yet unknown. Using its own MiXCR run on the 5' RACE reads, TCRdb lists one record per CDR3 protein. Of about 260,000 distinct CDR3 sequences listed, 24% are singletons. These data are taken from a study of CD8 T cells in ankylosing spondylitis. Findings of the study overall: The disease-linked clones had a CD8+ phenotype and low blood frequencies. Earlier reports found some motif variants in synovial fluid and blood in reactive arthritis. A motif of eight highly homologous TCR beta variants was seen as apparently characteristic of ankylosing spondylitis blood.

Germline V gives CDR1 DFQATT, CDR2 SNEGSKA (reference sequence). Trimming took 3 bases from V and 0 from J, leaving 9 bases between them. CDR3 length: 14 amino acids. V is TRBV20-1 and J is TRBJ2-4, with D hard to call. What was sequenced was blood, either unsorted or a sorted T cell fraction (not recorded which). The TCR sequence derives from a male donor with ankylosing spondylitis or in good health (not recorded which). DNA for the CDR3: TGCAGTGCTAGCAGGCAGAAAGCCAAAAACATTCAGTACTTC. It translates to CSASRQKAKNIQYF.